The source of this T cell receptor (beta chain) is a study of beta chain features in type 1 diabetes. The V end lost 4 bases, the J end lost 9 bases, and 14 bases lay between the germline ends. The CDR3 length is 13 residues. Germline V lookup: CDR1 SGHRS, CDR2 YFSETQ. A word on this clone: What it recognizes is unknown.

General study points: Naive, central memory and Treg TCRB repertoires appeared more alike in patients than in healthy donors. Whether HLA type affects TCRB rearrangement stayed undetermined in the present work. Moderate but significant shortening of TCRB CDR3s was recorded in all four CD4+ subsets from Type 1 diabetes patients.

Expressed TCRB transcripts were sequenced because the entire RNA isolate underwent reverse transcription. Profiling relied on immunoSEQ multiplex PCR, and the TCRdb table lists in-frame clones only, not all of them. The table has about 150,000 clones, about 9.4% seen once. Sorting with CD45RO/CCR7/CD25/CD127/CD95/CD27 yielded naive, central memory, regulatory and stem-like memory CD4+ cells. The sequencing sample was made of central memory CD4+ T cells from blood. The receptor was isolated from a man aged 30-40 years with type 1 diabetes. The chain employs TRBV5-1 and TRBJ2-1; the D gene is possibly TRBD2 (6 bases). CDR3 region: CASSRGLISEQFF. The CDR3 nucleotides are TGCGCCAGCAGCCGCGGACTAATAAGTGAGCAGTTCTTC.